This TCR beta chain originates from a study of blood T cell repertoires in COVID-19. Study context: The origin of the acute and convalescent COVID-19 samples was the United States, Italy and Spain. From T cells, B-cell-depleted T cells, or PBMCs came the material, which was cDNA or gDNA.

V was shortened by 2 bases and J by 5 bases, with 7 bases between the two germline ends. CDR3 length: 13 amino acids. CDR1 MNHEY and CDR2 SMNVEV come from the germline V gene (reference sequence). In the original analysis: Reference gene primer amplification gave nucleated cell count estimates. Measured with immunoSEQ multiplex PCR; TCRdb has only the in-frame clones, and not every one. V, J and clone size are those of that table, while D and trimming were read from the DNA. The data contain 110,000 or so clones, approximately 81% of them singletons. The sample was peripheral blood. The V and J genes are TRBV27 and TRBJ2-1; D gene ambiguous. This sequence was found in a man aged 55 to 70 with acute or convalescent COVID-19. CDR3 in DNA: TGTGCCAGCAGTTTACCCCCGGACAATGAGCAGTTCTTC. It encodes CASSLPPDNEQFF.